The entry below describes one TCR beta chain. Measured with immunoSEQ multiplex PCR; TCRdb has only the in-frame clones, and not every one. The sample includes just over 95,000 clones, nearly 90% of them seen just once. The data are from a study of OX40 agonist ivuxolimab in advanced cancers. Study information: Partial responses were seen in three patients, one with hepatocellular carcinoma and two with cutaneous melanoma.

Sequences were derived from CD4+ or CD8+ T cells sorted from blood, sampled in a trial of the OX40 agonist ivuxolimab. This TCR was sampled from an adult with an advanced solid tumor such as melanoma, head and neck, liver or kidney cancer.

CDR3: CASEGWGNTEAFF. The CDR3 bases are TGCGCCAGCGAGGGATGGGGGAACACTGAAGCTTTCTTT. The genes are TRBV10-2 and TRBJ1-1, with D unresolved. The V gene lost 8 bases and the J gene lost 1 base, with 11 bases spanning the gap. Germline values: CDR1 WSHSY, CDR2 SAAADI. The length of the CDR3 is 13 residues.